These 12 T cell receptor beta chains were sequenced from one sample in a study of T cell responses to AZD1222 COVID-19 vaccine. Only in-frame clones appear in the TCRdb table, and some are missing; sequencing was by immunoSEQ multiplex PCR. The table has roughly 150,000 clones, 85% to 95% seen once. The material was peripheral blood, obtained 28 days after the second AZD1222 dose. Receptors were obtained from an adult who received the AZD1222 COVID-19 vaccine.

The sample holds one count of this clone. The gene calls are TRBV28 and TRBJ1-2; D may be TRBD1 (5 bases). Trimming took off 2 bases at V and 5 bases at J, with 15 bases between the two ends. The CDR3 is made up of 15 amino acids. The V gene's germline CDR1 is MDHEN and CDR2 SYDVKM. The CDR3 bases are TGTGCCAGCAGTTTAGATCCGGGGGGGAGGTATGGCTACACCTTC. It codes for CASSLDPGGRYGYTF.

V and J are TRBV3-1 (or the pseudogene TRBV3-2) and TRBJ2-7, with a possible D match to TRBD1 (6 bases). V lost 4 bases, J lost 4 bases, and 14 bases lay in between. CDR3 length: 14 residues. CDR1 LGHDT and CDR2 YNNKEL come from the germline V gene (reference sequence). DNA for the CDR3: TGTGCCAGCAGCCCGTCCGGACAGAGATACGAGCAGTACTTC. It specifies CASSPSGQRYEQYF.

The V and J genes are TRBV25-1 and TRBJ2-5, with 7 bases lining up with TRBD2. With 5 bases clipped from V and 1 base from J, the junction kept 4 bases outside the gene matches. The CDR3 runs 14 residues. Per the germline V gene, CDR1 is MGHDK and CDR2 is SYGVNS. The CDR3 DNA reads as TGTGCCAGCAGTTATGGCGGGGGCCAAGAGACCCAGTACTTC. Protein sequence: CASSYGGGQETQYF.

V is TRBV4-1 and J is TRBJ2-3, with D perhaps assigned TRBD1 or TRBD2 (5 bases each). Trimming took off 1 base at V and 8 bases at J, with 7 bases between the two ends. The CDR3 is 12 residues long. The germline gives CDR1 MGHRA, CDR2 YSYEKL. This CDR3 reads CASSQAGGTQYF. The CDR3 DNA sequence: TGCGCCAGCAGCCAAGCTGGGGGTACGCAGTATTTT.

This chain connects TRBV5-8 to TRBJ1-6; D remains unclear. V lost 1 base and J 19 bases, leaving 12 bases between the germline ends. Germline V gives CDR1 SGHTS, CDR2 YDEGEE. CDR3 size: 11 residues. CDR3 residues: CASSLMQISHF. The CDR3, as DNA: TGTGCCAGCAGCTTGATGCAGATAAGTCACTTT.

This sequence joins TRBV7-6 and TRBJ1-1, with 7 positions matching TRBD1. V lost 1 base, J lost 6 bases, and 14 bases stayed unmatched. Germline V gene sequence: CDR1 SGHVS, CDR2 FNYEAQ. The length of the CDR3 is 17 residues. This CDR3 is CASSLGAGRGSFAEAFF. CDR3 coding DNA: TGTGCCAGCAGCTTAGGTGCCGGCAGGGGGTCTTTCGCTGAAGCTTTCTTT. Full variable domain (missing parts from reference TRBV7-6 and TRBJ1-1): GAGVSQSPRYKVTKRGQDVALRCDPISGHVSLYWYRQALGQGPEFLTYFNYEAQQDKSGLPNDRFSAERPEGSISTLTIQRTEQRDSAMYRCASSLGAGRGSFAEAFFGQGTRLTVV.

V is TRBV28 and J is TRBJ1-1, with D hard to call. V was shortened by 9 bases and J by 1 base, with 6 bases between the two germline ends. The V gene's germline CDR1 is MDHEN and CDR2 SYDVKM. The CDR3 has 11 residues. The CDR3 nucleotides read TGTGCCAGTGCGGGGAACACTGAAGCTTTCTTT. Its translation: CASAGNTEAFF.

The chain has TRBV5-1 and TRBJ1-6; D not certain. The CDR3 covers 14 residues. Trimming pared 2 bases from V and 0 bases from J, leaving 3 bases between. The germline V gene encodes CDR1 SGHRS and CDR2 YFSETQ. CDR3 loop: CASSLASYNSPLHF. In DNA form, the CDR3 reads TGCGCCAGCAGCTTAGCCTCCTATAATTCACCCCTCCACTTT.

The chain recombines TRBV7-2 with TRBJ2-1; 7 bases agree with TRBD1. Germline loops: CDR1 SGHTA, CDR2 FQGNSA. V gave up 6 bases and J gave up 7 bases; unmatched junction bases: 3. The CDR3 is 12 amino acids. The CDR3 sequence is CASRKGANEQFF. For the CDR3, the DNA is TGTGCCAGCAGGAAGGGGGCAAATGAGCAGTTCTTC. The full variable domain, rest sourced from reference TRBV7-2 and TRBJ2-1, is GAGVSQSPSNKVTEKGKDVELRCDPISGHTALYWYRQSLGQGLEFLIYFQGNSAPDKSGLPSDRFSAERTGGSVSTLTIQRTQQEDSAVYLCASRKGANEQFFGPGTRLTVL.

The V and J genes are TRBV12-3 or TRBV12-4 and TRBJ2-7; D gene uncertain. The CDR3 contains 13 residues. V was clipped by 5 bases and J by 4 bases, with 12 bases between them. CDR3 sequence reads: CASSPQASYEQYF. CDR3 in DNA: TGTGCCAGCAGTCCCCAGGCCAGTTACGAGCAGTACTTC.

The chain couples TRBV28 to TRBJ2-7; D is perhaps TRBD1 or TRBD2 (5 bases each). There are 14 residues in the CDR3. Trimming pared 6 bases from V and 3 bases from J, leaving 15 bases between. CDR1 and CDR2 (germline): MDHEN, SYDVKM. CDR3 sequence reads: CASRNSGRIYEQYF. CDR3 sequence (DNA): TGTGCCAGCAGAAATTCGGGACGCATCTACGAGCAGTACTTC.

V usage is TRBV27 and J usage is TRBJ1-5; D remains ambiguous. V lost 6 bases and J 2 bases, leaving 14 bases between the germline ends. The CDR3 has 15 amino acids. Germline values: CDR1 MNHEY, CDR2 SMNVEV (reference sequence). The CDR3 reads CASSPAGRGNQPQHF. CDR3 in DNA: TGTGCCAGCAGCCCCGCGGGAAGGGGCAATCAGCCCCAGCATTTT.